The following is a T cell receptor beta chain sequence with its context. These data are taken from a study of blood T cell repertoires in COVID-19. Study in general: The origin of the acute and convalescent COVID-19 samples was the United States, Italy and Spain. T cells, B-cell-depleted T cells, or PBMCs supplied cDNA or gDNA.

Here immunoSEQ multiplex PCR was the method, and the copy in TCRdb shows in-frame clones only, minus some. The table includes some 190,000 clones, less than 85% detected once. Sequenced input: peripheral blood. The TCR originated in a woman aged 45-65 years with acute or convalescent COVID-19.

The CDR3 sequence: CASSTQGAPLHF. In nucleotides, the CDR3 is TGTGCCAGCTCCACCCAGGGGGCACCCCTCCACTTT. The chain recombines TRBV6-5 with TRBJ1-6, with 7 bases fitting TRBD1. Germline V gene lookup returns CDR1 MNHEY and CDR2 SVGAGI. Germline trimming cut 8 bases from V and 11 bases from J; bases unmatched to any gene: 6. The CDR3 runs to 12 residues.